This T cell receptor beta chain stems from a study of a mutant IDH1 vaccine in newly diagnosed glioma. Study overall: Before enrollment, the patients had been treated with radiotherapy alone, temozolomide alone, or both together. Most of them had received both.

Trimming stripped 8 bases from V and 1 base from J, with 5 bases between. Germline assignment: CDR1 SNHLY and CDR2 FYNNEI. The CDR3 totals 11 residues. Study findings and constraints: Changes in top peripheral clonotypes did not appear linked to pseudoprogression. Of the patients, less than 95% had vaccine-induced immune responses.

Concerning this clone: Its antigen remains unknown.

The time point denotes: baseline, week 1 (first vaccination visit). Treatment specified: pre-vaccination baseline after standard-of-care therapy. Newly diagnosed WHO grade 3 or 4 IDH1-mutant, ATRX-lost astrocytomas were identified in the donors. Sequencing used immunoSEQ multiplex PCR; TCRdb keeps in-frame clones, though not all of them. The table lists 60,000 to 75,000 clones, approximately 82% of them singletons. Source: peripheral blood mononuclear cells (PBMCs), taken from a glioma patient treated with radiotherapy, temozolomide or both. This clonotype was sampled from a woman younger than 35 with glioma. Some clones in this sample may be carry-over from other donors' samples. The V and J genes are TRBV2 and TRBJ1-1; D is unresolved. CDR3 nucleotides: TGTGCCAGCGGTGCGAACACTGAAGCTTTCTTT. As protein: CASGANTEAFF.